The rows below give T cell receptor beta chains drawn from one sample of a study of blood T cells in healthy people across ages. In TCRdb, the 5' RACE reads were re-called with MiXCR into one record per CDR3 protein. Of about 1.1 million distinct CDR3 sequences in the sample, less than 45% were seen once. The specimen was blood. Receptors originate from a man younger than 35 in good health. Each CDR3 is given with its conserved first and last residue. D genes are given only for firm matches. Rows give clone size only sometimes, using once, few, many, or a class for an expanded clone.

d_gene,v_gene,abundance,j_gene,CDR3nt,CDR3aa
.,TRBV7-2,.,TRBJ1-1,TGTGCCAGCAGCTTAGTTGGGGCGGCGAACACTGAAGCTTTCTTT,CASSLVGAANTEAFF
.,TRBV12-3/TRBV12-4,many,TRBJ1-2,TGTGCCAGCAGTTTCGCCTCAAACTATGGCTACACCTTC,CASSFASNYGYTF
TRBD2,TRBV7-9,.,TRBJ2-3,TGTGCCAGCAGCTTAGGGCTAGCGGCCAGCCCAAACACAGATACGCAGTATTTT,CASSLGLAASPNTDTQYF
.,TRBV12-3/TRBV12-4,.,TRBJ1-4,TGTGCCAGCGCCCCAGGTCGGGAAAAACTGTTTTTT,CASAPGREKLFF
TRBD1,TRBV6-2/TRBV6-3,many,TRBJ1-4,TGTGCCAGCAGTTACCCTGAACCAGGACAGGCAGACGCCTCAACTAATGAAAAACTGTTTTTT,CASSYPEPGQADASTNEKLFF
.,TRBV27,many,TRBJ2-1,TGTGCCAGCAGTTCTATCCCCTACAATGAGCAGTTCTTC,CASSSIPYNEQFF
.,TRBV2,.,TRBJ1-6,TGTGCCAGCAGTGAAGTGGAGGGTTTACCCCTCCACTTT,CASSEVEGLPLHF
.,TRBV12-3/TRBV12-4,many,TRBJ1-1,TGTGCCAGCAGCACATCAGTTGAAGCTTTCTTT,CASSTSVEAFF
.,TRBV20-1,many,TRBJ2-4,TGCAGTGCTAGAGATCAGGGTAGCCGAAACATTCAGTACTTC,CSARDQGSRNIQYF
.,TRBV29-1,.,TRBJ1-2,TGCAGCGTTACAAAACAGGGAAGCTATGGCTACACCTTC,CSVTKQGSYGYTF
.,TRBV7-6,.,TRBJ2-7,TGTGCCAGCAGCTTAGGGGATGACAACTCCTACGAGCAGTACTTC,CASSLGDDNSYEQYF
TRBD2,TRBV7-9,.,TRBJ2-1,TGTGCCAGCAGCTTAGAGCGGGGGAAGGATGAGCAGTTCTTC,CASSLERGKDEQFF
TRBD1,TRBV10-3,.,TRBJ1-4,TGTGCCATCAGTGAAGGACAGGGTCGGGAAAAACTGTTTTTT,CAISEGQGREKLFF
.,TRBV9,few,TRBJ1-2,TGTGCCAGCAGCGTAGATGGGGCCTATGGCTACACCTTC,CASSVDGAYGYTF
.,TRBV5-6,few,TRBJ2-1,TGTGCCAGCAGCTTTCCGGGTCAGACCAATGAGCAGTTCTTC,CASSFPGQTNEQFF
.,TRBV5-1,many,TRBJ2-1,TGCGCCAGCCGCGTCCAGAGTTCCTACAATGAGCAGTTCTTC,CASRVQSSYNEQFF
TRBD2,TRBV7-6,.,TRBJ2-3,TGTGCCAGCGGCCGCGGACTAGCGGGTAGCACAGATACGCAGTATTTT,CASGRGLAGSTDTQYF